Below, 21 T cell receptor beta chains from the same sample are listed, as sequenced in a study of T-cell memory formation after mild COVID-19 (dated by TCRdb to the early 2020s). Libraries came from 5' RACE. The listed sequencing device is Illumina NovaSeq 6000. Clones were called with MiXCR by TCRdb after fastp trimmed the public reads at Q25, and only in-frame beta chains were retained. Each CDR3 protein appears once, grouped with its most common genes and DNA. The sample table records hundreds of thousands of distinct CDR3 sequences; roughly 15% of these occur just once. The biggest ten clones account for roughly a fifth of the sample. The sample consisted of PBMCs or a T cell subset sorted from them (not recorded which). These receptors originate from a man aged 18 to 35 who had mild COVID-19 (a few samples of this study predate the infection). The sample titles of this study are shuffled in the database, so cell type and time point are left out; the donor was told from shared clones.

In its sample, this clonotype was seen a few times. The chain combines TRBV6-6 with TRBJ1-1; possible D gene TRBD1, 6 bases. V shed 3 bases and J shed 7 bases, with 12 bases lying between them. This CDR3 has 13 residues. Per the germline V gene, CDR1 is MNHNY and CDR2 is SVGAGI (reference sequence). CDR3 in amino acids: CASSYQGPGEAFF. DNA of the CDR3: TGTGCCAGCAGTTATCAGGGGCCTGGTGAAGCTTTCTTT.

This clonotype was detected only a few times. The gene calls are TRBV9 and TRBJ1-1; D might be TRBD1 (6 bases). Germline V gene data show CDR1 as SGDLS and CDR2 as YYNGEE. The V end lost 4 bases, the J end lost 10 bases, and 14 bases lay between the germline ends. This CDR3 has 12 residues. CDR3 bases: TGTGCCAGCAGCAAAACAGGGACCCCAGCTTTCTTT. Translated, it gives CASSKTGTPAFF. Full variable domain (outside the CDR3, taken from reference TRBV9 and TRBJ1-1): DSGVTQTPKHLITATGQRVTLRCSPRSGDLSVYWYQQSLDQGLQFLIQYYNGEERAKGNILERFSAQQFPDLHSELNLSSLELGDSALYFCASSKTGTPAFFGQGTRLTVV.

This rearrangement joins TRBV5-6 to TRBJ1-2; tentative D call: TRBD1 (6 bases). The germline V gene has CDR1 SGHDT and CDR2 YYEEEE. The CDR3 runs to 14 residues. The V and J ends lost 6 bases and 4 bases respectively, with 16 bases between them. The CDR3 sequence: CASKHGGQSYGYTF. The CDR3 DNA is TGTGCCAGCAAACATGGAGGACAGAGCTATGGCTACACCTTC.

This clonotype was detected a few times. V is TRBV4-1 and J is TRBJ2-4; D possibly matches TRBD1 or TRBD2 (5 bases each). Per the germline V gene, CDR1 is MGHRA and CDR2 is YSYEKL. With 3 bases removed from V and 3 bases from J, the gap between germline ends came to 21 bases. This CDR3 is built from 18 residues. The CDR3 sequence is CASSQGMPGPRGKNIQYF. DNA of the CDR3: TGCGCCAGCAGCCAGGGAATGCCGGGACCCCGGGGCAAAAACATTCAGTACTTC.

This clonotype has a handful of counts. The CDR3 DNA reads TGTGCCAGCAGCACCGACAGGGGATCGTACGAGCAGTACGTC. As protein: CASSTDRGSYEQYV. The J gene is TRBJ2-7, the V gene TRBV7-2, with 8 positions matching TRBD1. From germline, CDR1 is SGHTA and CDR2 FQGNSA. The V gene end was trimmed by 5 bases and the J gene end by 4 bases; junction bases not matched to a gene: 7. This CDR3 has 14 residues.

The chain has TRBV4-2 and TRBJ2-2; D gene unclear. Trimming removed 2 bases from V and 2 bases from J, with 3 bases in between. The CDR3 is 13 residues long. Germline CDR1 reads LGHNA; CDR2 reads YNFKEQ. The CDR3 coding sequence is TGTGCCAGCAGCCAAAGTAACACCGGGGAGCTGTTTTTT. Translated: CASSQSNTGELFF.

In its sample, this clonotype was seen a few times. The chain employs TRBV29-1 and TRBJ2-7; D perhaps matches TRBD2 (6 bases). CDR1 is SQVTM, CDR2 ANQGSEA, per germline. CDR3 length: 13 residues. Trimming stripped 3 bases from V and 9 bases from J, with 18 bases between. The CDR3 sequence is CSVEYGTPAVQYF. CDR3 coding DNA: TGCAGCGTTGAGTACGGGACTCCGGCGGTGCAGTACTTC.

The V gene is TRBV5-1, the J gene TRBJ2-7; 12 positions match TRBD2. CDR3 length: 16 amino acids. In germline, CDR1 is SGHRS, CDR2 YFSETQ. The junction had 10 bases not matched to a gene; V was cut back by 4 bases and J by 5 bases. CDR3 sequence: CASSRWASGGADEQYF. CDR3 in DNA: TGCGCCAGCAGCCGATGGGCTAGCGGGGGGGCCGACGAGCAGTACTTC.

This clonotype turned up a few times. The rearrangement links TRBV11-2 to TRBJ1-2, with TRBD1 matching 8 bases. Germline CDR1 and CDR2: SGHAT and FQNNGV. The CDR3 sequence is 14 residues long. The J segment lost 4 bases and the V segment lost 5 bases, leaving 6 bases of the junction unmatched. The CDR3 loop reads CASSLYRGSYGYTF. CDR3 DNA: TGTGCCAGCAGCCTTTACAGGGGGAGCTATGGCTACACCTTC.

This clonotype was found many times. The chain links TRBV7-3 to TRBJ2-1; D is possibly TRBD1 (6 bases). Per the germline V gene, CDR1 is SGHTA and CDR2 is FQGTGA. The V end lost 2 bases, the J end lost 7 bases, and 12 bases lay between the germline ends. The CDR3 sequence is 14 residues long. The CDR3 sequence: CASSLYSRGNEQFF. In nucleotides, the CDR3 is TGTGCCAGCAGCTTATATTCCAGGGGAAATGAGCAGTTCTTC. Supplemented by reference TRBV7-3 and TRBJ2-1, the full variable domain reads GAGVSQTPSNKVTEKGKYVELRCDPISGHTALYWYRQSLGQGPEFLIYFQGTGAADDSGLPNDRFFAVRPEGSVSTLKIQRTERGDSAVYLCASSLYSRGNEQFFGPGTRLTVL.

There are many counts of this clonotype. The rearrangement links TRBV29-1 to TRBJ1-2; D call uncertain. This CDR3 spans 13 amino acids. Germline loops: CDR1 SQVTM, CDR2 ANQGSEA. Trimming cost V 1 base and J 9 bases, with 15 bases left between them. For the CDR3, the DNA is TGCAGCGTTGAAGTCCCCGGACTCGGTCGCTACACCTTC. This encodes CSVEVPGLGRYTF.

There are many counts of this clonotype. The chain has TRBV20-1 and TRBJ2-1, with 7 bases lining up with TRBD2. CDR1 is DFQATT and CDR2 is SNEGSKA in the germline V gene (reference sequence). Trimming cost V 2 bases and J 8 bases; bases outside gene matches: 18. The CDR3 extends over 17 amino acids. CDR3 amino acids: CSARPPLLAKRVHEQFF. The CDR3 coding sequence is TGCAGTGCTAGACCCCCCCTACTAGCGAAGAGGGTCCATGAGCAGTTCTTC.

The chain joins TRBV24-1 to TRBJ2-1; possibly TRBD2 for D (6 bases). Germline CDR1 reads KGHDR; CDR2 reads SFDVKD. The CDR3 runs to 16 residues. The V and J ends lost 1 base and 0 bases respectively, with 9 bases between them. CDR3 sequence: CATSDLGGSSYNEQFF. As DNA, the CDR3 is TGTGCCACCAGTGATTTAGGAGGGAGCTCCTACAATGAGCAGTTCTTC.

This clonotype was seen a handful of times. V is TRBV19 and J is TRBJ2-1; D unresolved. The germline V and J ends were trimmed by 1 base and 0 bases, with 10 bases remaining between them. CDR1 is LNHDA, CDR2 SQIVND, per germline (reference sequence). This CDR3 has 16 amino acids. The DNA of the CDR3 is TGTGCCAGTAGTATAGCGGATCCAAGCTCCTACAATGAGCAGTTCTTC. Translating it yields CASSIADPSSYNEQFF.

In this sample, this clonotype turned up a few times. The chain recombines TRBV7-9 with TRBJ1-5, with D unclear. Germline CDR1 and CDR2: SEHNR and FQNEAQ (reference sequence). Trimming cost V 2 bases and J 0 bases, with 5 bases left between them. The CDR3 length is 14 residues. CDR3 in amino acids: CASSLSVSNQPQHF. The CDR3 bases are TGTGCCAGCAGCTTATCCGTTAGCAATCAGCCCCAGCATTTT. The entire variable domain, with the rest obtained from reference TRBV7-9 and TRBJ1-5, is as follows: DTGVSQNPRHKITKRGQNVTFRCDPISEHNRLYWYRQTLGQGPEFLTYFQNEAQLEKSRLLSDRFSAERPKGSFSTLEIQRTEQGDSAMYLCASSLSVSNQPQHFGDGTRLSIL.

This chain uses TRBV4-2 with TRBJ1-2, with TRBD1 matching 10 bases. Germline assignment: CDR1 LGHNA and CDR2 YNFKEQ. The CDR3 has 17 amino acids. The V and J ends lost 0 bases and 7 bases, in that order; junction bases with no gene match: 11. CDR3 sequence (DNA): TGTGCCAGCAGCCAAGATATAAGGGACAGGGGATTGAGTGGCTACACCTTC. The encoded protein is CASSQDIRDRGLSGYTF.

The rearrangement links TRBV25-1 to TRBJ2-5, with D unresolved. V shed 1 base and J shed 5 bases, with 5 bases lying between them. This CDR3 has 12 residues. Germline V CDR1 and CDR2: MGHDK, SYGVNS. The CDR3 DNA follows: TGTGCCAGCAGTGAATTCTGGGAGACCCAGTACTTC. This codes for CASSEFWETQYF.

The chain combines TRBV7-6 with TRBJ2-3; 7 positions agree with TRBD1. Germline V CDR1 and CDR2: SGHVS, FNYEAQ. The CDR3 spans 16 residues. J lost 2 bases, V lost 4 bases, and 9 bases had no gene match. In DNA, the CDR3 is TGTGCCAGCAGCTCGGGACAGAGGCGATACACAGATACGCAGTATTTT. Protein sequence: CASSSGQRRYTDTQYF.

The gene calls are TRBV19 and TRBJ2-3; TRBD1 or TRBD2 may be the D gene (5 bases each). From germline, CDR1 is LNHDA and CDR2 SQIVND (reference sequence). V lost 6 bases and J lost 0, with 10 bases in between. This CDR3 spans 14 amino acids. The CDR3 DNA sequence: TGTGCCAGTAGGTCGGGGCCCAGCACAGATACGCAGTATTTT. It codes for CASRSGPSTDTQYF.

The genes are TRBV30 and TRBJ2-7, with D unresolved. Germline CDR1 reads GTSNPN; CDR2 reads SVGIG (reference sequence). The CDR3 is 11 residues long. Trimming took 3 bases from V and 4 from J, leaving 7 bases between them. DNA for the CDR3: TGTGCCTGGAGGCATGAGTACGAGCAGTACTTC. Protein sequence: CAWRHEYEQYF.

There are a few counts of this clonotype. The chain employs TRBV24-1 and TRBJ2-3, with 8 bases aligning to TRBD2. CDR1 is KGHDR, CDR2 SFDVKD, per germline. The J segment lost 2 bases and the V segment lost 3 bases, leaving 3 bases of the junction unmatched. The CDR3 totals 15 residues. The CDR3 DNA sequence: TGTGCCACCAGTGATACTAGCGGATTCACAGATACGCAGTATTTT. Protein: CATSDTSGFTDTQYF.